This T cell receptor (beta chain) emerged from a study of post-analysis software for immune sequencing data. Study-level points and caveats: Normalized Chao1 diversity was significantly lower in multiple sclerosis patients than in controls. Five TRBV segments were more frequent in patients than controls; TRBV5-6, TRBV5-1 and TRBV20-1 belonged to this group.

Libraries were made from TCR beta cDNA, and they carried unique molecular identifiers. T cells numbering 1 to 10 million yielded about 500,000 cDNA molecules. TCRdb fed the PCR reads into MiXCR, producing one record per CDR3 protein. The table shows about 560,000 distinct CDR3 sequences, with about 40% occurring only once. V was cut by 1 base and J by 7 bases, with 8 bases left in between. CDR3 length: 13 residues. The germline CDR1 and CDR2 sequences are SGHTA and FQGNSA. With respect to this clonotype: The antigen remains undetermined.

The chain couples TRBV7-2 to TRBJ1-5; D is ambiguous. The sequence was obtained from a girl under 18 with multiple sclerosis. The sample taken for sequencing was blood. This CDR3 reads CASSLDFRQPQHF. CDR3 DNA: TGTGCCAGCAGCTTAGATTTTCGGCAGCCCCAGCATTTT.